This T cell receptor (beta chain) was identified during a study of cytomegalovirus exposure and HLA in healthy donors. Study findings and constraints: When a later analysis was performed, an Asian-associated ancestry cluster reportedly had fewer N-insertions than the roughly 690-donor mean.

The CDR3 extends over 15 amino acids. Trimming removed 0 bases from V and 1 base from J, with 10 bases in between. The germline CDR1 and CDR2 sequences are SGDLS and YYNGEE. Healthy bone marrow donors formed the donor group. With regard to this clone: The antigen is unknown. The same CDR3 also results from other DNA sequences found in this sample.

The study ran its PCR with 60 Vbeta and 13 Jbeta primers. This table comes from immunoSEQ multiplex PCR, and its TCRdb copy is limited to in-frame clones, with some not included. The sample holds 150,000 to 200,000 clones. The J gene is TRBJ2-5, the V gene TRBV9, with unresolved D. Sequencing was done on a sample of PBMCs. This clonotype was sampled from a young woman in good health and CMV-seropositive. This CDR3 is CASSVDWAVQETQYF. As DNA, the CDR3 is TGTGCCAGCAGCGTAGATTGGGCAGTCCAAGAGACCCAGTACTTC.